The 30 T cell receptor beta chains below come from one sample, sequenced in a study of T cells in Graves' hyperthyroidism and ophthalmopathy. From RNA transcripts, TCR beta CDR3 regions were amplified. The HTBI set primed first-round TCR CDR3 RT-PCR. TCRdb redid the calling of the multiplex PCR reads with MiXCR, one entry per CDR3 protein. The data show about 300,000 distinct CDR3 sequences, roughly an eighth seen once. Sample: blood. Source of these receptors: a middle-aged woman with Graves' hyperthyroidism.

In its sample, this clonotype was seen many times. This CDR3 is CASSSLSGSTQYF. CDR3 coding DNA: TGTGCCAGCAGTTCCTTAAGTGGGTCGACGCAGTATTTT. The chain carries TRBV2 and TRBJ2-3; D gene uncertain. V lost 5 bases and J lost 9, with 15 bases in between. Germline-derived CDR1 and CDR2 are SNHLY and FYNNEI. The CDR3 spans 13 residues.

In this sample, this clonotype turned up many times. V and J are TRBV28 and TRBJ1-2, with 7 bases fitting TRBD1. With V trimmed by 5 bases and J by 2 bases, 5 bases remained unmatched. Germline V gene sequence: CDR1 MDHEN, CDR2 SYDVKM. This CDR3 spans 14 amino acids. In DNA, the CDR3 is TGTGCCAGCAGTCTAACAGGGGAAAACTATGGCTACACCTTC. It encodes CASSLTGENYGYTF.

This clonotype was counted at least ten times. The rearrangement links TRBV5-1 to TRBJ1-2; D not resolved. V was pared by 4 bases and J by 6 bases, with 16 bases between. Germline loops: CDR1 SGHRS, CDR2 YFSETQ. The CDR3 is made up of 14 amino acids. CDR3 bases: TGCGCCAGCAGCACTTCTAACGGGTATGATGGCTACACCTTC. Encoded protein: CASSTSNGYDGYTF.

This clonotype appeared many times. The genes are TRBV20-1 and TRBJ2-1; 10 bases map to TRBD1. Germline CDR1 and CDR2: DFQATT and SNEGSKA (reference sequence). J lost 0 bases, V lost 6 bases, and 5 bases had no gene match. The CDR3 covers 15 residues. The CDR3 DNA reads TGCAGTGCCTACCGACAGGGGGCCTCCTACAATGAGCAGTTCTTC. Amino acid sequence: CSAYRQGASYNEQFF.

This clonotype has ten or more counts. The DNA of the CDR3 is TGTGCCAGCAGCCCATCAAGCGGGAAAATCTCTGGGAATGAGCAGTTCTTC. Protein product: CASSPSSGKISGNEQFF. The V gene is TRBV3-1, the J gene TRBJ2-1; 7 bases fit TRBD2. The CDR3 spans 17 residues. From germline, CDR1 is LGHDT and CDR2 YNNKEL (reference sequence). J lost 7 bases, V lost 4 bases, and 16 bases had no gene match.

CDR3 coding DNA: TGCGCCAGCAGCTTGGGTATAGGGTTCGGCGGGAGGGTTCCAGATACGCAGTATTTT. It specifies CASSLGIGFGGRVPDTQYF. The chain couples TRBV5-1 to TRBJ2-3; 9 positions agree with TRBD2. V was clipped by 0 bases and J by 4 bases; unmatched bases: 15. The germline gives CDR1 SGHRS, CDR2 YFSETQ. The CDR3 has 19 amino acids.

This clonotype was recorded many times. This chain joins TRBV10-3 and TRBJ1-1; maybe TRBD1 (5 bases). This CDR3 region has 15 residues. Trimming took off 2 bases at V and 1 base at J, with 11 bases between the two ends. Germline assignment: CDR1 ENHRY and CDR2 SYGVKD. The CDR3 DNA is TGTGCCATCAGTGAGACTGGGACTTCGAACACTGAAGCTTTCTTT. Amino acid sequence: CAISETGTSNTEAFF.

V is TRBV7-6 and J is TRBJ2-7, with D perhaps TRBD2 (7 bases). V was pared by 8 bases and J by 4 bases, with 18 bases between. Looked up from germline, CDR1 is SGHVS and CDR2 is FNYEAQ. This CDR3 comprises 14 residues. Here the CDR3 reads CASAQGGGLYEQYF. The CDR3 DNA reads as TGTGCCAGCGCTCAAGGGGGGGGGTTATACGAGCAGTACTTC.

The chain links TRBV11-2 to TRBJ2-1; 12 nucleotides line up with TRBD2. The CDR3 extends over 17 amino acids. Germline V lookup: CDR1 SGHAT, CDR2 FQNNGV. V shed 1 base, J shed 8 bases, and the junction held 9 bases outside the gene matches. The CDR3, as DNA: TGTGCCAGCAGCTTAGTGGCCCTAGCGGGAGGGAGGGATGAGCAGTTCTTC. It specifies CASSLVALAGGRDEQFF.

The chain recombines TRBV9 with TRBJ1-6, with 8 positions matching TRBD1. This CDR3 has 19 residues. With V trimmed by 7 bases and J by 0 bases, 15 bases remained unmatched. Germline assignment: CDR1 SGDLS and CDR2 YYNGEE. In DNA, the CDR3 is TGTGCCAGCTCGGACAGGGACGGACAGTTCAGCTCCTATAATTCACCCCTCCACTTT. Translating gives CASSDRDGQFSSYNSPLHF.

This clonotype was counted ten times or more. The genes are TRBV6-5 and TRBJ2-7; 10 positions agree with TRBD1. This CDR3 contains 14 residues. The V gene end was trimmed by 2 bases and the J gene end by 2 bases; junction bases not matched to a gene: 0. From germline, CDR1 is MNHEY and CDR2 SVGAGI. CDR3 loop: CASSYGTGAYEQYF. The DNA for the CDR3 is TGTGCCAGCAGTTACGGGACAGGGGCCTACGAGCAGTACTTC.

The genes are TRBV18 and TRBJ2-1, with 8 bases fitting TRBD2. J lost 10 bases, V lost 0 bases, and 8 bases had no gene match. Germline V lookup: CDR1 KGHSH, CDR2 LQKENI. The CDR3 runs 15 residues. The CDR3 is CASSPPRTSGTEQFF. The CDR3 coding sequence is TGTGCCAGCTCACCACCGAGAACTAGCGGAACCGAGCAGTTCTTC.

This clonotype was counted many times. The CDR3 spells CASSSKAGMSSYNEQFF. The CDR3 DNA sequence: TGTGCCAGCAGCAGCAAGGCCGGGATGAGCTCCTACAATGAGCAGTTCTTC. The V gene is TRBV7-2, the J gene TRBJ2-1; D is perhaps TRBD2 (5 bases). In germline, CDR1 is SGHTA, CDR2 FQGNSA. This CDR3 contains 17 residues. V lost 5 bases, J lost 0 bases, and 17 bases lay in between.

The table lists this clonotype with many counts. V and J are TRBV5-1 and TRBJ2-1; the D is unclear. Trimming cost V 0 bases and J 6 bases, with 13 bases left between them. CDR3 length: 15 residues. Germline CDR1 is SGHRS and CDR2 is YFSETQ. The CDR3 sequence: CASSLDAAPVNEQFF. Here the CDR3 DNA reads TGCGCCAGCAGCTTGGACGCTGCTCCCGTCAATGAGCAGTTCTTC.

The V call is TRBV18, the J call TRBJ2-7; D remains unclear. V was clipped by 5 bases and J by 2 bases, with 10 bases between them. This CDR3 contains 13 residues. In germline, CDR1 is KGHSH, CDR2 LQKENI. For the CDR3, the DNA is TGTGCCAGCTCATGTGACGGCCCCTACGAGCAGTACTTC. The encoded protein is CASSCDGPYEQYF.

The V and J genes are TRBV15 and TRBJ1-6; D gene uncertain. Germline-derived CDR1 and CDR2 are LNHNV and YYDKDF (reference sequence). The CDR3 is made up of 14 amino acids. Trimming cost V 3 bases and J 3 bases, with 6 bases left between them. CDR3 sequence: CATSRGYYNSPLHF. Written as DNA, the CDR3 is TGTGCCACCAGCAGGGGCTACTATAATTCACCCCTCCACTTT.

This clonotype occurred many times. V gene TRBV3-1 combines with J gene TRBJ1-2; 9 bases map to TRBD1. The CDR3 spans 15 residues. Germline V lookup: CDR1 LGHDT, CDR2 YNNKEL (reference sequence). V lost 4 bases, J lost 2 bases, and 5 bases stayed unmatched. CDR3 loop: CASSPPGQGNYGYTF. DNA of the CDR3: TGTGCCAGCAGCCCTCCGGGACAGGGAAACTATGGCTACACCTTC.

This clonotype came up many times. The chain couples TRBV5-1 to TRBJ1-4; 7 positions agree with TRBD1. V was clipped by 4 bases and J by 8 bases; unmatched bases: 8. Per germline, CDR1 SGHRS and CDR2 YFSETQ. The CDR3 totals 14 residues. The CDR3 coding sequence is TGCGCCAGCAGCCAGACAGGGAGGGGCGAAAAACTGTTTTTT. As protein: CASSQTGRGEKLFF.

This sequence joins TRBV2 and TRBJ1-2, with 7 bases that match TRBD1. The V segment lost 7 bases and the J segment 8 bases; nucleotides outside the gene matches: 4. The CDR3 sequence is 11 residues long. Per the germline V gene, CDR1 is SNHLY and CDR2 is FYNNEI. For the CDR3, the DNA is TGTGCCAGCACCGACAGGGCAGGCTACACCTTC. Encoded protein: CASTDRAGYTF.

This clonotype was observed many times. This chain uses TRBV10-3 with TRBJ2-3, with 7 bases matching TRBD1. From germline, CDR1 is ENHRY and CDR2 SYGVKD. The V gene end was trimmed by 4 bases and the J gene end by 2 bases; junction bases not matched to a gene: 9. CDR3 length: 16 residues. The CDR3 DNA reads as TGTGCCATCAGTGCAAGACTACAGGGGAACACAGATACGCAGTATTTT. Translated, it gives CAISARLQGNTDTQYF.

Many counts were recorded for this clonotype. The chain has TRBV7-2 and TRBJ1-1; no firm D call. The V and J ends lost 9 bases and 1 base respectively, with 15 bases between them. Germline V gene sequence: CDR1 SGHTA, CDR2 FQGNSA. The CDR3 consists of 14 residues. The CDR3 protein is CASKTGNSNTEAFF. The CDR3 DNA is TGTGCCAGTAAGACCGGGAACTCGAACACTGAAGCTTTCTTT.

This clonotype was counted at least ten times. The chain carries TRBV28 and TRBJ2-1; perhaps TRBD2 as D (6 bases). This CDR3 is 13 amino acids long. Germline V CDR1 and CDR2: MDHEN, SYDVKM. Between the trimmed V and J ends, which lost 5 bases and 9 bases, there was a span of 14 bases. The CDR3 DNA reads as TGTGCCAGCAGTCTGCGACTAGTCGGTGAGCAGTTCTTC. Translation gives CASSLRLVGEQFF. Variable domain in full (rest from reference TRBV28 and TRBJ2-1): DVKVTQSSRYLVKRTGEKVFLECVQDMDHENMFWYRQDPGLGLRLIYFSYDVKMKEKGDIPEGYSVSREKKERFSLILESASTNQTSMYLCASSLRLVGEQFFGPGTRLTVL.

The chain has TRBV4-2 and TRBJ1-2; D is ambiguous. Germline assignment: CDR1 LGHNA and CDR2 YNFKEQ. Trimming stripped 1 base from V and 0 bases from J, with 9 bases between. The CDR3 sequence is 15 residues long. CDR3 in DNA: TGTGCCAGCAGCCAAGGTGCAGAAACTAACTATGGCTACACCTTC. Its translation: CASSQGAETNYGYTF.

A remark on this clonotype: One end of the junction fails to match germline, which may point to a read error. The rearrangement links TRBV12-3 or TRBV12-4 to TRBJ2-2; tentatively, D is TRBD2 (5 bases). The CDR3 is 14 amino acids. In DNA, the CDR3 is TGTACCAGCAGTCTCGGACTCAACACCGGGGAGCTGTTTTTT. Translated: CTSSLGLNTGELFF.

This clonotype was counted many times. V gene TRBV12-3 or TRBV12-4 combines with J gene TRBJ2-1; D is uncertain. This CDR3 is built from 12 residues. Trimming shortened V by 6 bases and J by 8 bases, and 11 bases separated the two germline ends. As DNA, the CDR3 is TGTGCCAGCAGATCAGTTGAGCATGAGCAGTTCTTC. Residues: CASRSVEHEQFF.

This clonotype occurred a few times. This chain joins TRBV3-1 and TRBJ2-7; 7 positions match TRBD1. J gave up 3 bases and V 5 bases, and 13 bases lay outside the gene matches. The V gene's germline CDR1 is LGHDT and CDR2 YNNKEL (reference sequence). The CDR3 is 16 residues long. CDR3 DNA: TGTGCCAGCAGCGCAGCAGATCAGGGGGTCGGCTACGAGCAGTACTTC. Amino acids: CASSAADQGVGYEQYF.

This clonotype was seen more than once but under ten times. The chain recombines TRBV27 with TRBJ1-1, with a weak D call TRBD1 (5 bases). The CDR3 length is 13 residues. CDR1 MNHEY and CDR2 SMNVEV come from the germline V gene (reference sequence). The V end lost 3 bases, the J end lost 5 bases, and 10 bases lay between the germline ends. The CDR3 loop reads CASSFFGTTEAFF. The CDR3 bases are TGTGCCAGCAGTTTCTTTGGGACTACTGAAGCTTTCTTT.

This clonotype has a count of ten or more. This chain joins TRBV12-3 or TRBV12-4 and TRBJ2-1, with 9 bases that match TRBD2. CDR3 length: 15 residues. Trimming at V came to 6 bases and at J to 7 bases, leaving 10 bases not matched to a gene. The DNA of the CDR3 is TGTGCCAGCAGCCCCGGACTAGCGAGGAGAAATGAGCAGTTCTTC. Amino acids: CASSPGLARRNEQFF.

This clonotype was counted a few times. The V and J genes are TRBV19 and TRBJ2-3, with 13 bases that match TRBD2. Trimming at V came to 6 bases and at J to 0 bases, leaving 6 bases not matched to a gene. This CDR3 spans 17 amino acids. Germline loops: CDR1 LNHDA, CDR2 SQIVND (reference sequence). The CDR3 loop reads CASRLAGGPRSTDTQYF. The DNA for the CDR3 is TGTGCCAGTAGACTAGCGGGAGGGCCGAGGAGCACAGATACGCAGTATTTT.

This clonotype appeared many times. The V gene is TRBV19, the J gene TRBJ1-1; perhaps TRBD1 as D (5 bases). V was clipped by 1 base and J by 4 bases, with 10 bases between them. The CDR3 spans 14 residues. Germline values: CDR1 LNHDA, CDR2 SQIVND (reference sequence). CDR3 protein: CASSIASGSTEAFF. The CDR3 DNA follows: TGTGCCAGTAGTATAGCCTCAGGGAGCACTGAAGCTTTCTTT.